Below, 3 T cell receptor beta chains from the same sample are listed, as sequenced in a study of T cell responses to AZD1222 COVID-19 vaccine. Using immunoSEQ multiplex PCR, the repertoire was profiled, and TCRdb retains in-frame clones only, with some absent. This sample has about 220,000 clones; 93% occur once, and the top ten carry roughly 0.99%. Material: peripheral blood, obtained on day 0 of MenACWY control vaccination. The origin of the receptors is an adult in good health.

The rearrangement uses TRBV6-4 and TRBJ2-3; perhaps D is TRBD1 or TRBD2 (6 bases each). V gave up 6 bases and J gave up 5 bases, with 9 bases separating them. Germline loops: CDR1 MRHNA, CDR2 SNTAGT. This CDR3 region has 12 residues. The CDR3 protein is CASSGGGDTQYF. The CDR3 nucleotides read TGTGCCAGCAGCGGAGGGGGAGATACGCAGTATTTT.

This chain connects TRBV28 to TRBJ1-4; D perhaps matches TRBD1 (5 bases). V was trimmed by 5 bases and J by 8 bases, leaving 15 bases between them. The CDR3 extends over 14 amino acids. The germline gives CDR1 MDHEN, CDR2 SYDVKM. CDR3 residues: CASSLFQGSEKLFF. The CDR3 DNA reads as TGTGCCAGCAGTCTCTTTCAGGGTTCCGAAAAACTGTTTTTT.

The chain joins TRBV27 to TRBJ1-4; D gene unclear. Trimming pared 7 bases from V and 6 bases from J, leaving 15 bases between. Germline CDR1 and CDR2: MNHEY and SMNVEV (reference sequence). This CDR3 region has 14 residues. The CDR3 protein is CASTSGLSHEKLFF. In nucleotides, the CDR3 is TGTGCCAGCACCTCGGGCCTCAGTCATGAAAAACTGTTTTTT.